The 21 T cell receptor beta chains reported below all come from one sample, sequenced in a study of blood T cells in healthy people across ages. Then a second PCR, running roughly 6 to 11 cycles, was carried out with a sample-barcoded 5' primer and a J-beta primer mix. One entry per CDR3 protein, called by TCRdb with MiXCR from the 5' RACE reads. The sample carries fewer than 800,000 distinct CDR3 sequences, approximately 49% recorded once. The sequencing sample was made of blood. The receptors originated from a woman aged 55-75 years in good health.

This clonotype was seen more than once but under ten times. V is TRBV29-1 and J is TRBJ1-6; D is unclear. Trimming took off 3 bases at V and 4 bases at J, with 10 bases between the two ends. The CDR3 has 14 amino acids. Germline CDR1 and CDR2: SQVTM and ANQGSEA. The CDR3: CSVDMPGYNSPLHF. The CDR3 DNA is TGCAGCGTTGACATGCCGGGGTATAATTCACCCCTCCACTTT.

This clonotype has just a few counts. The rearrangement links TRBV21-1 to TRBJ1-6. TRBV21-1 is reported as a pseudogene. The CDR3 is 16 amino acids. The CDR3 coding sequence is TGTGCCAGGAGGTTGAGGGGAGGCTCCTATAATTCACCCCTCCACTTT. Its protein is CARRLRGGSYNSPLHF.

This chain links TRBV9 with TRBJ1-6, with no clear D. Deletions cut 3 bases from V and 11 bases from J, with 18 bases between. CDR1 is SGDLS, CDR2 YYNGEE, per germline. CDR3 size: 15 residues. The CDR3 loop is CASSGREGMNPPLHF. CDR3 nucleotides: TGTGCCAGCAGCGGACGGGAGGGAATGAATCCACCCCTCCACTTT.

This clonotype showed up just once. Relative to the germline gene, one junction end is altered; a read error may explain this. The chain links TRBV3-1 to TRBJ1-1; D unresolved. The CDR3 runs 12 residues. Germline V gene sequence: CDR1 LGHDT, CDR2 YNNKEL (reference sequence). The CDR3 is CAGSQGESLAFF. DNA for the CDR3: TGTGCCGGCAGCCAAGGAGAATCTTTAGCTTTCTTT.

The chain has TRBV2 and TRBJ2-5; 7 bases fit TRBD2. The CDR3 has 15 residues. The germline V gene encodes CDR1 SNHLY and CDR2 FYNNEI. J was trimmed by 1 base and V by 6 bases; bases with no gene match: 8. CDR3 nucleotide sequence: TGTGCCAGCAGCCGGAATCGGGGGGTCCAAGAGACCCAGTACTTC. Translated, it gives CASSRNRGVQETQYF.

The chain carries TRBV5-1 and TRBJ2-3; D call uncertain. This CDR3 has 14 residues. V shed 5 bases and J shed 2 bases, with 12 bases lying between them. In germline, CDR1 is SGHRS, CDR2 YFSETQ. The CDR3, as DNA: TGCGCCAGCAGTACGGACCACCACACAGATACGCAGTATTTT. Protein sequence: CASSTDHHTDTQYF.

This rearrangement joins TRBV6-2 or TRBV6-3 to TRBJ2-4; D is ambiguous. Deletions cut 4 bases from V and 7 bases from J, with 14 bases between. Germline CDR1 reads MNHEY; CDR2 reads SVGEGT. The CDR3 covers 14 residues. CDR3 in DNA: TGTGCCAGCAGTTCCTACAGCCCCGGGAACATTCAGTACTTC. It codes for CASSSYSPGNIQYF.

The chain carries TRBV20-1 and TRBJ2-1; no definite D call. This CDR3 is built from 13 residues. The V end was cut by 6 bases, the J end by 5 bases, with 14 bases between. Per germline, CDR1 DFQATT and CDR2 SNEGSKA (reference sequence). The CDR3 nucleotides read TGCAGTGCCAAGCCTACGACCGACAATGAGCAGTTCTTC. Translated, it gives CSAKPTTDNEQFF.

By sample fraction, this clonotype is large. This may be a read error: a much more frequent sequence differs by one nucleotide. CDR3 DNA sequence: TGCAGTGCTAGAGATTGGGGAGCGGGAGTCCATGAGCAGTTCTTC. Translation gives CSARDWGAGVHEQFF. The V gene is TRBV20-1, the J gene TRBJ2-1; 8 bases agree with TRBD2. The CDR3 is 15 residues long. Germline CDR1 reads DFQATT; CDR2 reads SNEGSKA (reference sequence). With V trimmed by 0 bases and J by 8 bases, 9 bases remained unmatched.

V is TRBV7-8 and J is TRBJ2-1, with TRBD2 matching over 13 bases. Germline V lookup: CDR1 SGHVS, CDR2 FQNEAQ. The CDR3 totals 19 residues. Unmatched junction bases numbered 10, after V lost 5 bases and J lost 0 bases. The CDR3 loop reads CASSSRLAGGPTSYNEQFF. CDR3 sequence (DNA): TGTGCCAGCAGCAGCCGACTAGCGGGGGGACCCACCTCCTACAATGAGCAGTTCTTC.

The chain has TRBV24-1 and TRBJ2-5; D is uncertain. The CDR3 covers 13 residues. Germline loops: CDR1 KGHDR, CDR2 SFDVKD. V was cut by 4 bases and J by 0 bases, with 5 bases left in between. Here the CDR3 reads CATSEGNQETQYF. The CDR3 DNA reads as TGTGCCACCAGTGAGGGGAACCAAGAGACCCAGTACTTC.

CDR3 residues: CASSGGRDVQPQHF. CDR3 DNA: TGTGCCAGCAGTGGCGGCAGGGACGTTCAGCCCCAGCATTTT. This chain joins TRBV2 and TRBJ1-5; the D gene is possibly TRBD1 (5 bases). The CDR3 runs to 14 residues. The V end lost 4 bases, the J end lost 6 bases, and 13 bases lay between the germline ends. Germline loops: CDR1 SNHLY, CDR2 FYNNEI.

V usage is TRBV21-1 and J usage is TRBJ2-4; TRBD1 is the table's D call and was not checked against the DNA. The DNA end favors TRBJ2-7, so the J call may be wrong. TRBV21-1 is a pseudogene locus. CDR3 size: 17 residues. CDR3 nucleotide sequence: TGTGCCAGCAGCAAAGAACCTTTCGGGGACAGGATCTACGAGCAGTACTTC. Amino acids: CASSKEPFGDRIYEQYF.

The chain recombines TRBV4-3 with TRBJ2-6; D perhaps matches TRBD2 (5 bases). CDR1 LGHNA and CDR2 YSLEER come from the germline V gene. There are 20 residues in the CDR3. V was pared by 0 bases and J by 0 bases, with 18 bases between. CDR3 nucleotides: TGCGCCAGCAGCCAAGATCCAACGGGGATACCCCTCTCTGGGGCCAACGTCCTGACTTTC. Amino acid sequence: CASSQDPTGIPLSGANVLTF.

This sequence joins TRBV6-5 and TRBJ2-1; D is ambiguous. The CDR3 loop spans 17 amino acids. With 2 bases removed from V and 9 bases from J, the gap between germline ends came to 23 bases. In germline, CDR1 is MNHEY, CDR2 SVGAGI. CDR3 DNA sequence: TGTGCCAGCAGTTACGGGCCCCGCTTTCCCCGGTCCCCTGAGCAGTTCTTC. Translated: CASSYGPRFPRSPEQFF.

The table lists this clonotype with many counts. The J gene is TRBJ2-7, the V gene TRBV20-1, with D maybe TRBD2 (7 bases). CDR3 size: 14 residues. V lost 3 bases to trimming and J lost 5 bases, with 17 bases between them. Looked up from germline, CDR1 is DFQATT and CDR2 is SNEGSKA (reference sequence). CDR3 region: CSASGGAIRNEQYF. For the CDR3, the DNA is TGCAGTGCTAGTGGGGGGGCGATAAGAAACGAGCAGTACTTC.

This clonotype was recorded many times. This chain connects TRBV7-2 to TRBJ2-7; 7 bases are shared with TRBD2. The CDR3 runs 14 residues. V shed 5 bases and J 0 bases; nucleotides not matched to a gene: 4. Germline V CDR1 and CDR2: SGHTA, FQGNSA. CDR3 coding DNA: TGTGCCAGCAGCCTCCGGACTAGCTCCTACGAGCAGTACTTC. This gives the protein CASSLRTSSYEQYF.

Regarding this clonotype: A much bigger clone sits one base away, suggesting this may be a read error. V is TRBV7-9 and J is TRBJ2-5, with D tentatively TRBD1 or TRBD2 (5 bases each). The J call may be wrong; the DNA end is better matched by TRBJ2-7. This CDR3 region has 15 residues. Germline-derived CDR1 and CDR2 are SEHNR and FQNEAQ (reference sequence). CDR3 in amino acids: CVSSPGTTSSYEQYF. In nucleotides, the CDR3 is TGTGTCAGCAGCCCCGGGACCACCTCCTCCTACGAGCAGTACTTC.

The genes are TRBV19 and TRBJ2-7; TRBD2 matches at 11 bases. Germline lookup yields CDR1 LNHDA and CDR2 SQIVND (reference sequence). The trim removed 6 bases at V and 0 bases at J, leaving 4 bases unmatched. The CDR3 spans 15 residues. The chain's CDR3 is CASRPTSGVSYEQYF. Here the CDR3 DNA reads TGTGCCAGTAGACCGACTAGCGGGGTCTCCTACGAGCAGTACTTC.

V gene TRBV5-1 combines with J gene TRBJ2-5; D gene unclear. V lost 5 bases to trimming and J lost 1 base, with 6 bases between them. Germline CDR1 and CDR2: SGHRS and YFSETQ. The CDR3 extends over 12 amino acids. CDR3 residues: CASRLVQETQYF. The CDR3 coding sequence is TGCGCCAGCAGATTAGTCCAAGAGACCCAGTACTTC.

This clonotype showed up just once. J is TRBJ2-3 and V is TRBV7-2, with a tentative D call TRBD1 (5 bases). The CDR3 has 15 amino acids. Deletions cut 5 bases from V and 1 base from J, with 13 bases between. The germline gives CDR1 SGHTA, CDR2 FQGNSA. For the CDR3, the DNA is TGTGCCAGCAGCCCTCAGGGTGGGGGCACAGATACGCAGTATTTT. It encodes CASSPQGGGTDTQYF.